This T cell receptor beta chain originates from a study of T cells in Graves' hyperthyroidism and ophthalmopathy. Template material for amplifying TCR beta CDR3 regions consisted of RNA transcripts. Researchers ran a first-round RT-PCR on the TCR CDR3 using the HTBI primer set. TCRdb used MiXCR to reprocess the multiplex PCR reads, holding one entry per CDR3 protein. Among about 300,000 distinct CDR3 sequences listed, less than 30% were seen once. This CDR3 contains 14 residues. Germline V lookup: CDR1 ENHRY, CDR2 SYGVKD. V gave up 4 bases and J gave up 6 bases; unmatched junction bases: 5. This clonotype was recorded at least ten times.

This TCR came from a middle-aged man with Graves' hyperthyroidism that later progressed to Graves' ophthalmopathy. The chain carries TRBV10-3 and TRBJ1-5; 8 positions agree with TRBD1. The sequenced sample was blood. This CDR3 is CAISVPGGGQPQHF. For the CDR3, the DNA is TGTGCCATCAGTGTTCCAGGGGGCGGTCAGCCCCAGCATTTT.